This T cell receptor (beta chain) was documented in a study of CD8+ T cells in alopecia areata. Study outcomes and limitations: Scalp sample data also include resident alphabeta T cells from normal skin.

Trimming removed 4 bases from V and 4 bases from J; junction bases left unmatched: 1. This CDR3 region has 14 residues. Germline lookup yields CDR1 SNHLY and CDR2 FYNNEI. For this clone: Its antigen is as yet unknown. The sample contains more than one DNA sequence encoding this CDR3.

Once RNA had been extracted, it was reverse transcribed into cDNA to act as the sequencing template. This table comes from immunoSEQ multiplex PCR, and its TCRdb copy is limited to in-frame clones, with some not included. This table has some 150,000 clones, 58% appearing once. This clonotype originated in a human donor with alopecia areata. The chain recombines TRBV2 with TRBJ1-5; 10 positions agree with TRBD1. The sample in question was CD4+ T cells sorted from blood, obtained at week 0. CDR3 sequence reads: CASSGTGGNQPQHF. In DNA, the CDR3 is TGTGCCAGCAGTGGGACAGGGGGAAATCAGCCCCAGCATTTT.